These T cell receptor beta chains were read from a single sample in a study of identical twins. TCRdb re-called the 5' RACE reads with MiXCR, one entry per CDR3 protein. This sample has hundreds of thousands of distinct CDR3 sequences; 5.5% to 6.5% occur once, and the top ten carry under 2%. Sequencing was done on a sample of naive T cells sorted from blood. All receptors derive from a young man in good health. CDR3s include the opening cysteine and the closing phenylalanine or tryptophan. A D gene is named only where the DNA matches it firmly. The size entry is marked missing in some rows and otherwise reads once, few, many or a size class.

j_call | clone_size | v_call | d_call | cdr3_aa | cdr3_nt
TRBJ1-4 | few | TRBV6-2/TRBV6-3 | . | CASSRGATNEKLFF | TGTGCCAGCAGTCGGGGAGCAACTAATGAAAAACTGTTTTTT
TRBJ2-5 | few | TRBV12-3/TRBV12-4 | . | CASSLDSVPETTETQYF | TGTGCCAGCAGTTTGGATAGCGTTCCAGAAACGACGGAGACCCAGTACTTC
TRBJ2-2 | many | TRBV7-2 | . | CASSPEGLGELFF | TGTGCCAGCAGCCCGGAGGGCCTCGGGGAGCTGTTTTTT
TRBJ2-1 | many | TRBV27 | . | CASSLDERTGNEQFF | TGTGCCAGCAGCCTTGACGAGAGGACGGGGAATGAGCAGTTCTTC
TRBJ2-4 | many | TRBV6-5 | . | CASSYLGATAKNIQYF | TGTGCCAGCAGTTACCTGGGGGCGACAGCCAAAAACATTCAGTACTTC
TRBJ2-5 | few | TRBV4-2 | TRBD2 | CASSQPRTGTSWETQYF | TGTGCCAGCAGCCAGCCCAGAACCGGGACTAGCTGGGAGACCCAGTACTTC
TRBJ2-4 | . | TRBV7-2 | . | CASSSVEVAKNIQYF | TGTGCCAGCAGCTCCGTGGAGGTAGCCAAAAACATTCAGTACTTC
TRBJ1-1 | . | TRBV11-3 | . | CASSPWTEGRTEAFF | TGTGCCAGCAGCCCGTGGACAGAAGGGCGGACTGAAGCTTTCTTT
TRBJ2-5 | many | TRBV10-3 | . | CAISESASEETQYF | TGTGCCATCAGTGAGTCGGCTAGCGAAGAGACCCAGTACTTC
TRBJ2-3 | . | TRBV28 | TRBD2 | CASAGGDTDTQYF | TGTGCCAGCGCGGGGGGCGACACAGATACGCAGTATTTT
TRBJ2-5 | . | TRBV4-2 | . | CASSQDLSSGLVKETQYF | TGTGCCAGCAGCCAAGATTTGTCGTCGGGACTCGTCAAAGAGACCCAGTACTTC
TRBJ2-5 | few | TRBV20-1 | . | CSASVGTQETQYF | TGCAGTGCTTCCGTCGGCACCCAAGAGACCCAGTACTTC
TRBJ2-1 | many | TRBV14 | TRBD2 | CASSERGTSANEQFF | TGTGCCAGCAGCGAAAGAGGGACTAGCGCCAATGAGCAGTTCTTC
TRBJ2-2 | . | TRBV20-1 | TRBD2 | CSAEEGTRNTGELFF | TGCAGTGCTGAGGAAGGGACTAGGAACACCGGGGAGCTGTTTTTT
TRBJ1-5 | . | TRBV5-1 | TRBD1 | CASSLGTGTGGNQPQHF | TGCGCCAGCAGCTTAGGGACCGGGACAGGGGGCAATCAGCCCCAGCATTTT
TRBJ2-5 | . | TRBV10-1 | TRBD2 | CASSEFGGLAGETQYF | TGCGCCAGCAGTGAATTTGGAGGACTAGCGGGAGAGACCCAGTACTTC
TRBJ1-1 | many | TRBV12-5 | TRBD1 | CASGYGQAFEAFF | TGTGCTAGTGGCTATGGACAGGCCTTTGAAGCTTTCTTT
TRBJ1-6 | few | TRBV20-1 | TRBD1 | CSAGDSRYNSPLHF | TGCAGTGCTGGGGACAGCCGCTATAATTCACCCCTCCACTTT